This T cell receptor beta chain derives from a study of blood T cells in healthy people across ages. General study points: PBMCs left unsorted prevented a conclusive naive versus antigen-experienced comparison.

On this clonotype itself: No antigen is known for it.

The authors ran a second PCR of roughly 7 to 11 cycles using a sample-barcoded 5' primer and a J-beta primer mix. TCRdb ran MiXCR on the 5' RACE reads and lists one entry per CDR3 protein. The sample has about 1.6 million distinct CDR3 sequences; around 36% are singletons. In terms of origin and age, donors were healthy Caucasian individuals from Russia aged about 6 to 95. The draw of peripheral blood yielded approximately 10 milliliters from each donor. Extraction yielded at least 5.5 micrograms of total RNA per sample. This sequence originates from a woman in her thirties in good health. The sample consisted of blood.

The CDR3 DNA follows: TGTGCCAGTCCCTTGGGGCTCTCCTACAATGAGCAGTTCTTC. It specifies CASPLGLSYNEQFF. This chain links TRBV6-1 with TRBJ2-1; D might be TRBD1 (5 bases). The germline gives CDR1 MNHNS, CDR2 SASEGT. This CDR3 region has 14 residues. V lost 9 bases and J 0 bases, leaving 12 bases between the germline ends.